The present entry profiles one TCR beta chain with its context. The data were taken from a study of beta chain features in type 1 diabetes. Sequenced material consisted of expressed TCRB transcripts (all of the isolated RNA was reverse transcribed). Assay: immunoSEQ multiplex PCR; the TCRdb copy retains only in-frame clones and omits some. The sample lists some 150,000 clones, about 10% occurring once. This CDR3 region has 15 residues. Trimming took 2 bases from V and 6 from J; bases not matched to a gene: 7. Germline V gives CDR1 SGHRS, CDR2 YFSETQ. The TCR originated in a young man in good health. The sample comprised naive CD4+ T cells from blood. This chain joins TRBV5-1 and TRBJ2-2; TRBD2 matches at 7 bases. The chain's CDR3 is CASSFVQGGSGELFF. In DNA, the CDR3 is TGCGCCAGCAGCTTTGTGCAGGGAGGGTCCGGGGAGCTGTTTTTT. The variable domain in full, completed from reference TRBV5-1 and TRBJ2-2, reads KAGVTQTPRYLIKTRGQQVTLSCSPISGHRSVSWYQQTPGQGLQFLFEYFSETQRNKGNFPGRFSGRQFSNSRSEMNVSTLELGDSALYLCASSFVQGGSGELFFGEGSRLTVL.